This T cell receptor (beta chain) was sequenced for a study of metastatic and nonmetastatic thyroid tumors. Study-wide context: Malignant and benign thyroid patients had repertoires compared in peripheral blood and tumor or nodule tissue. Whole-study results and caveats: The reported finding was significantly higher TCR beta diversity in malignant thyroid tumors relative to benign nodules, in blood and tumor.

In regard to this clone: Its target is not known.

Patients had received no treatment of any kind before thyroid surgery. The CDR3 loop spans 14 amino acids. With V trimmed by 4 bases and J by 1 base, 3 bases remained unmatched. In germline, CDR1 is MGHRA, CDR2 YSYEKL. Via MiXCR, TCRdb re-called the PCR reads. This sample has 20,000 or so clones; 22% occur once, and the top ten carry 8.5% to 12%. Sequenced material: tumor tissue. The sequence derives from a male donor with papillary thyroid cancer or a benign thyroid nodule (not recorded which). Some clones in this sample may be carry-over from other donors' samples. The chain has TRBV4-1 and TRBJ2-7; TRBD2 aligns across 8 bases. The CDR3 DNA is TGCGCCAGCAGCCCGGGACTAGTGTCCTACGAGCAGTACTTC. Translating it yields CASSPGLVSYEQYF.